This TCR beta chain was captured in a study of cytomegalovirus exposure and HLA in healthy donors. The study's findings and limits: The presence/absence work took it that sequencing depth was about the same across donors. Earlier analysis looked at TCR beta V segments, and most were productive about 87% or about 30% of the time. Reports described diagnosis of cytomegalovirus status by the classifier as highly specific and sensitive. Later on, an analysis showed TCR association rates differing by HLA locus, with DRB1 the most and HLA-C the fewest.

With regard to this clone: Its specificity is not known.

CDR1 and CDR2 from the germline V gene are MNHNS and SASEGT. The CDR3 has 15 amino acids. Unmatched junction bases numbered 3, after V lost 0 bases and J lost 6 bases. The study ran its PCR with 60 Vbeta and 13 Jbeta primers. The table came from immunoSEQ multiplex PCR; TCRdb's copy has only in-frame clones and leaves some out. The repertoire holds roughly 100,000 clones, just over 75% seen once, with about 7.5% in the top ten. This chain uses TRBV6-1 with TRBJ2-5; 11 bases map to TRBD2. This TCR derives from a man aged 35 to 55 in good health and CMV-seropositive. What was sequenced was PBMCs. CDR3 DNA sequence: TGTGCCAGCAGTGAAGCGCGACTAGCGGGGAAGACCCAGTACTTC. This translates into CASSEARLAGKTQYF.